Below, 8 T cell receptor beta chains from the same sample are listed, as sequenced in a study of blood T cell repertoires in COVID-19 (dated by TCRdb to 2018 to 2020). The library was made by the immunoSEQ multiplex PCR assay. TCRdb stores this immuneACCESS table with in-frame sequences only. Part of the clones is absent; in the studies checked, under half of the shortfall reflects unresolved V genes, and no reason is known for the rest. The sample data list approximately 50,000 clones, and roughly 87% of these were observed just once. Roughly a tenth of the sample lies in the top ten. The sequencing input was peripheral blood. These receptors all stem from a human donor in a cohort sampled during active COVID-19.

The chain links TRBV5-4 to TRBJ1-3; the D is unclear. The V end was cut by 0 bases, the J end by 3 bases, with 10 bases between. CDR3 length equals 15 residues. CDR1 SGHNT and CDR2 YYREEE come from the germline V gene (reference sequence). The CDR3 nucleotides are TGTGCCAGCAGCTTGGGGCAGTCCTTTGGAAACACCATATATTTT. As protein: CASSLGQSFGNTIYF.

This rearrangement joins TRBV7-2 to TRBJ2-1, with 14 bases identical to TRBD2. Germline assignment: CDR1 SGHTA and CDR2 FQGNSA. V dropped 6 bases and J dropped 9; count of bases not matched to a gene: 7. The CDR3 extends over 15 amino acids. The CDR3 protein is CASSYGGLAGVEQFF. The CDR3 region has the DNA TGTGCCAGCAGTTATGGGGGACTAGCGGGAGTTGAGCAGTTCTTC. Drawing the rest from reference TRBV7-2 and TRBJ2-1, the complete variable domain is GAGVSQSPSNKVTEKGKDVELRCDPISGHTALYWYRQSLGQGLEFLIYFQGNSAPDKSGLPSDRFSAERTGGSVSTLTIQRTQQEDSAVYLCASSYGGLAGVEQFFGPGTRLTVL.

V is TRBV29-1 and J is TRBJ1-2; 7 nucleotides agree with TRBD1. Trimming at V came to 6 bases and at J to 3 bases, leaving 13 bases not matched to a gene. The V gene's germline CDR1 is SQVTM and CDR2 ANQGSEA. The CDR3 covers 15 residues. In nucleotides, the CDR3 is TGCAGCGTCCCCACAGATGGACAGGCGCACTATGGCTACACCTTC. Translating gives CSVPTDGQAHYGYTF.

The J gene is TRBJ1-4, the V gene TRBV5-6; D uncertain. CDR1 and CDR2 (germline): SGHDT, YYEEEE. The CDR3 length is 15 residues. V lost 3 bases, J lost 7 bases, and 16 bases lay in between. In DNA form, the CDR3 reads TGTGCCAGCAGCTCTCCCCTGGGAGATTTTGAAAAACTGTTTTTT. Translation: CASSSPLGDFEKLFF.

This rearrangement joins TRBV11-2 to TRBJ1-6; TRBD1 matches 11 bases. The germline V gene has CDR1 SGHAT and CDR2 FQNNGV. Losses at the gene ends were 4 bases for V and 7 bases for J; bases not matched to a gene: 9. The CDR3 covers 17 residues. This CDR3 reads CASSYDGQGAANSPLHF. Here the CDR3 DNA reads TGTGCCAGCAGCTACGACGGACAGGGGGCTGCAAATTCACCCCTCCACTTT.

This clone was observed a handful of times. The genes are TRBV30 and TRBJ2-5; maybe TRBD2 (6 bases). The CDR3 is made up of 15 amino acids. CDR1 GTSNPN and CDR2 SVGIG come from the germline V gene (reference sequence). The V end was cut by 2 bases, the J end by 3 bases, with 16 bases between. CDR3 residues: CAWSPWGGMEETQYF. The CDR3 coding sequence is TGTGCCTGGAGTCCCTGGGGCGGGATGGAAGAGACCCAGTACTTC.

The chain is built from TRBV10-3 and TRBJ2-3; 9 positions agree with TRBD1. The CDR3 length is 13 residues. CDR1 is ENHRY, CDR2 SYGVKD, per germline. Germline trimming cut 7 bases from V and 11 bases from J; bases unmatched to any gene: 10. This CDR3 is CAINPGQGSGQYF. Written as DNA, the CDR3 is TGTGCCATCAACCCGGGACAGGGATCTGGGCAGTATTTT.

This clone was seen a handful of times. The chain uses TRBV29-1 and TRBJ2-3; the match to TRBD1 covers 10 bases. This CDR3 comprises 14 residues. The trim removed 4 bases at V and 2 bases at J, leaving 3 bases unmatched. Germline V gene sequence: CDR1 SQVTM, CDR2 ANQGSEA. The CDR3 nucleotides are TGCAGCGTTGGTGGGACAGGGGACACAGATACGCAGTATTTT. Protein: CSVGGTGDTDTQYF.